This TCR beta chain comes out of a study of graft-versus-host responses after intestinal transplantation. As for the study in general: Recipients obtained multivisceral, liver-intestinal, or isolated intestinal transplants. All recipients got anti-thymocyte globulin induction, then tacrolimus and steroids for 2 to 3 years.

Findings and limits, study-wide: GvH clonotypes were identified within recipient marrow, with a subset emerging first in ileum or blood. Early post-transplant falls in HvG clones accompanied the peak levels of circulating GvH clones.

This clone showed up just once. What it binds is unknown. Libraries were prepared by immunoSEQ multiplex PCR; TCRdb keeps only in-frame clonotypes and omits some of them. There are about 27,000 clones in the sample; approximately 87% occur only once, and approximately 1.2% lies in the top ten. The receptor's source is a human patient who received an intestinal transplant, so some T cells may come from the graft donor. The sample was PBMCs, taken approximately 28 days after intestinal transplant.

CDR3 residues: CASSQDLGVTYEQYF. The CDR3 DNA reads as TGCGCCAGCAGCCAAGATCTAGGGGTAACCTACGAGCAGTACTTC. J is TRBJ2-7 and V is TRBV4-1, with a weak D call TRBD1 (5 bases). V gave up 0 bases and J gave up 2 bases, with 11 bases separating them. The CDR3 loop spans 15 amino acids. Germline V CDR1 and CDR2: MGHRA, YSYEKL.